Listed below are T cell receptor beta chains from one sample, sequenced in a study of T cells after yellow fever vaccination. TCRdb re-derived calls from the 5' RACE reads in MiXCR, one entry per CDR3 protein. The sample records some 340,000 distinct CDR3 sequences, around a tenth being singletons. Material: CD4+ T cells sorted from PBMCs, obtained 45 days after the yellow fever booster vaccination. These receptors all stem from a young man who received the YFV17D yellow fever vaccine. Each CDR3 is given with its conserved first and last residue. The D gene is left open where the match is weak. Clone size is stated in some rows and not others, as once, few, many or a class when expanded.

CDR3 protein | CDR3 DNA | clone size | D gene | J gene | V gene
CASSLALGAGELFF | TGTGCCAGCAGCTTGGCGTTGGGGGCCGGGGAGCTGTTTTTT | few | - | TRBJ2-2 | TRBV5-6
CSARGGRVETQYF | TGCAGTGCTAGGGGGGGGCGCGTAGAGACCCAGTACTTC | - | - | TRBJ2-5 | TRBV20-1
CASSLGWGNPYEQYF | TGCGCCAGCAGCTTGGGGTGGGGCAACCCCTACGAGCAGTACTTC | - | - | TRBJ2-7 | TRBV5-1
CASSVTGKGNTIYF | TGTGCCAGCAGCGTAACAGGGAAGGGAAACACCATATATTTT | few | - | TRBJ1-3 | TRBV9
CGISGTGVDQPQHF | TGTGGCATCAGTGGGACAGGGGTAGATCAGCCCCAGCATTTT | - | TRBD1 | TRBJ1-5 | TRBV10-3
CASSSGQVVETQYF | TGTGCCAGCAGCTCGGGACAGGTCGTCGAGACCCAGTACTTC | many | TRBD1 | TRBJ2-5 | TRBV7-8
CASSLGASLVDTQYF | TGTGCCAGCAGTCTCGGGGCGAGCTTGGTGGATACGCAGTATTTT | few | - | TRBJ2-3 | TRBV12-3/TRBV12-4
CASSLVGSYGYTF | TGTGCCAGCAGCTTGGTGGGTAGCTATGGCTACACCTTC | many | - | TRBJ1-2 | TRBV5-5
CASSPTPLYEQYF | TGTGCCAGCAGCCCCACGCCACTCTACGAGCAGTACTTC | many | - | TRBJ2-7 | TRBV25-1
CASSTEGGYGYTF | TGTGCCAGCAGCACGGAAGGGGGCTATGGCTACACCTTC | many | - | TRBJ1-2 | TRBV7-2
CASSPGTPGLLASSPLHF | TGTGCCAGCAGCCCCGGGACCCCGGGTCTTCTGGCTAGTTCACCCCTCCACTTT | - | - | TRBJ1-6 | TRBV4-2
CASSPRPGQGDGPQHF | TGTGCCAGCAGCCCTCGGCCGGGACAGGGCGATGGGCCCCAGCATTTT | many | TRBD1 | TRBJ1-5 | TRBV6-5
CASSSGITNTGELFF | TGTGCCAGCAGCTCCGGGATCACTAACACCGGGGAGCTGTTTTTT | many | - | TRBJ2-2 | TRBV7-9
CSVVTGINNSPLHF | TGCAGCGTTGTTACTGGGATTAATAATTCACCCCTCCACTTT | - | - | TRBJ1-6 | TRBV29-1
CASHSRTVPGELFF | TGTGCCAGTCATTCTAGGACAGTACCCGGGGAGCTGTTTTTT | many | - | TRBJ2-2 | TRBV7-9
CSATGQGNYGYTF | TGCAGTGCCACAGGACAGGGGAACTATGGCTACACCTTC | - | TRBD1 | TRBJ1-2 | TRBV20-1
CASSPGERRTVNEQFF | TGTGCCAGCTCACCGGGTGAGAGACGGACCGTCAATGAGCAGTTCTTC | - | - | TRBJ2-1 | TRBV18
CASSLKGAGLETQYF | TGTGCCAGCAGCTTAAAGGGGGCTGGGTTGGAGACCCAGTACTTC | - | TRBD1 | TRBJ2-5 | TRBV7-9